This record covers a single T cell receptor (beta chain). Trimming removed 2 bases from V and 10 bases from J, with 14 bases in between. CDR1 and CDR2 from the germline V gene are MNHEY and SMNVEV (reference sequence). This CDR3 region has 13 residues. This sample stems from a study of blood T cell repertoires in COVID-19. The overall study: From T cells, B-cell-depleted T cells, or PBMCs came the material, which was cDNA or gDNA.

Measured with immunoSEQ multiplex PCR; TCRdb has only the in-frame clones, and not every one. The data hold fewer than 450,000 clones, with approximately 88% observed a single time. The sequencing input was peripheral blood. This TCR was sampled from a woman in her forties or fifties with COVID-19, enrolled during active disease. V is TRBV27 and J is TRBJ1-2; D not resolved. This chain's CDR3 is CASSLDTAGDYTF. The CDR3 DNA reads TGTGCCAGCAGTTTAGACACCGCGGGTGACTACACCTTC.